The present entry profiles one TCR beta chain with its context. Sequencing targeted TCR beta in T cells from blood (CD8+ and CD4+). Negative isolation was used for CD8+ and CD4+ T cells and FACS enrichment for TEMRA cells. A quantity of about 0.5 to 1 ug RNA underwent reverse transcription using random hexamers. Amplification of TCR beta CDR3 spanned 54 Vbeta and 13 Jbeta via immunoSEQ multiplex PCR. One entry per CDR3 protein results from TCRdb running MiXCR on the immunoSEQ multiplex PCR reads. The repertoire holds 100,000 to 150,000 distinct CDR3 sequences, over 85% seen once, with 0.07% to 0.09% in the top ten. The data are from a study of CD8 T cells in Susac syndrome. The CDR3 is 14 amino acids. V was cut by 3 bases and J by 4 bases, with 9 bases left in between. Looked up from germline, CDR1 is MNHEY and CDR2 is SMNVEV (reference sequence).

Sequenced material: CD4+ T cells from PBMCs. The receptor was isolated from a human donor in good health. This chain uses TRBV27 with TRBJ2-2; tentatively, D is TRBD2 (7 bases). Here the CDR3 DNA reads TGTGCCAGCAGTTTCCGGGGGGCCACCGGGGAGCTGTTTTTT. Protein product: CASSFRGATGELFF.